This is a list of T cell receptor beta chains from one sample in a study of blood T cell repertoires in COVID-19. Clones were sequenced by immunoSEQ multiplex PCR, and TCRdb holds only the in-frame ones, with some missing. The sample has 130,000 to 150,000 clones, around 85% seen once. Sequencing input: peripheral blood. All receptors come from a woman aged 55-69 years with COVID-19, enrolled during active disease. Each CDR3 is given with its conserved first and last residue. The D gene is left open where the match is weak. Clone size appears in some rows only: once, few, many, or a class for an expanded clone.

J: TRBJ2-1; size: NA; D: NA; length: 16; V: TRBV7-3; DNA: TGTGCCAGCAGCTTAAAGGGGCTAGTGGCCTACAATGAGCAGTTCTTC; CDR3: CASSLKGLVAYNEQFF
J: TRBJ2-3; size: NA; D: NA; length: 11; V: TRBV5-1; DNA: TGCGCTAGTCGGGATCAAGATACGCAGTATTTT; CDR3: CASRDQDTQYF
J: TRBJ1-4; size: NA; D: NA; length: 15; V: TRBV4-1; DNA: TGCGCCAGCAGCCAACCGGGTAGCGGTAATGAAAAACTGTTTTTT; CDR3: CASSQPGSGNEKLFF
J: TRBJ2-3; size: NA; D: NA; length: 13; V: TRBV9; DNA: TGTGCCAGCAGCGTTACCAGGGAAGATACGCAGTATTTT; CDR3: CASSVTREDTQYF
J: TRBJ2-2; size: NA; D: NA; length: 15; V: TRBV4-1; DNA: TGCGCCAGCAGCCCCCCCGGGATGAGGACCGGGGAGCTGTTTTTT; CDR3: CASSPPGMRTGELFF
J: TRBJ1-2; size: NA; D: TRBD1; length: 13; V: TRBV12-5; DNA: TGTGCTAGGGGGGACAGGGGTGACTATGGCTACACCTTC; CDR3: CARGDRGDYGYTF
J: TRBJ2-7; size: NA; D: NA; length: 16; V: TRBV12-2; DNA: TGTGCAAGTCGCCCGCGGCGACAGGGGGCCTCCTACGAGCAGTACTTC; CDR3: CASRPRRQGASYEQYF
J: TRBJ1-1; size: NA; D: TRBD1; length: 17; V: TRBV5-1; DNA: TGCGCCAGCAGCTTGCCGGGACAGGGTGCAACGGACACTGAAGCTTTCTTT; CDR3: CASSLPGQGATDTEAFF
J: TRBJ2-3; size: NA; D: NA; length: 14; V: TRBV24-1; DNA: TGTGCCACCAGTTCCGAGGGAATCGCAGATACGCAGTATTTT; CDR3: CATSSEGIADTQYF
J: TRBJ2-7; size: NA; D: TRBD1; length: 15; V: TRBV5-1; DNA: TGCGCCAGCAGCTCCACCCCGGGACAGGGGCCCGAGCAGTACTTC; CDR3: CASSSTPGQGPEQYF
J: TRBJ2-5; size: NA; D: TRBD2; length: 18; V: TRBV5-4; DNA: TGTGCCAGCAGTACGCCCCGATCGGGACTAGCGGGGAGGCAGACCCAGTACTTC; CDR3: CASSTPRSGLAGRQTQYF
J: TRBJ2-7; size: NA; D: TRBD1; length: 15; V: TRBV23-1; DNA: TGCGCCAGCAGTCAGACCGGGACAGCAGCCTACGAGCAGTACTTC; CDR3: CASSQTGTAAYEQYF
J: TRBJ2-5; size: once; D: NA; length: 16; V: TRBV6-5; DNA: TGTGCCAGCAGTTACTTGAGGGGGGGGCCCCTAGAGACCCAGTACTTC; CDR3: CASSYLRGGPLETQYF
J: TRBJ2-3; size: NA; D: TRBD2; length: 15; V: TRBV15; DNA: TGTGCCACCAGCACCCTAGCGGGTAGCACAGATACGCAGTATTTT; CDR3: CATSTLAGSTDTQYF
J: TRBJ1-1; size: NA; D: TRBD1; length: 18; V: TRBV6-7; DNA: TGTGCCAGCAGTTACTCGAAAGAGACAGGGGGGTCGAACACTGAAGCTTTCTTT; CDR3: CASSYSKETGGSNTEAFF
J: TRBJ1-1; size: NA; D: TRBD1; length: 15; V: TRBV19; DNA: TGTGCCGCCAGTAGGGCCCCAGGGGGCATCGCTGAAGCTTTCTTT; CDR3: CAASRAPGGIAEAFF
J: TRBJ2-3; size: NA; D: NA; length: 13; V: TRBV27; DNA: TGTGCCAGCAGTTTTATGCGTACAGATACGCAGTATTTT; CDR3: CASSFMRTDTQYF
J: TRBJ1-6; size: once; D: NA; length: 16; V: TRBV4-1; DNA: TGCGCCAGCAGCCAAGAGGCCAGCGGAGTCAATTCACCCCTCCACTTT; CDR3: CASSQEASGVNSPLHF
J: TRBJ2-1; size: NA; D: NA; length: 12; V: TRBV7-2; DNA: TGTGCCAGCAGCTTACCAGGGAATGAGCAGTTCTTC; CDR3: CASSLPGNEQFF
J: TRBJ1-5; size: few; D: TRBD1; length: 16; V: TRBV6-6; DNA: TGTGCCAGCAGGATCTCCGGGACAGGGAATAGACAGCCCCAGCATTTT; CDR3: CASRISGTGNRQPQHF